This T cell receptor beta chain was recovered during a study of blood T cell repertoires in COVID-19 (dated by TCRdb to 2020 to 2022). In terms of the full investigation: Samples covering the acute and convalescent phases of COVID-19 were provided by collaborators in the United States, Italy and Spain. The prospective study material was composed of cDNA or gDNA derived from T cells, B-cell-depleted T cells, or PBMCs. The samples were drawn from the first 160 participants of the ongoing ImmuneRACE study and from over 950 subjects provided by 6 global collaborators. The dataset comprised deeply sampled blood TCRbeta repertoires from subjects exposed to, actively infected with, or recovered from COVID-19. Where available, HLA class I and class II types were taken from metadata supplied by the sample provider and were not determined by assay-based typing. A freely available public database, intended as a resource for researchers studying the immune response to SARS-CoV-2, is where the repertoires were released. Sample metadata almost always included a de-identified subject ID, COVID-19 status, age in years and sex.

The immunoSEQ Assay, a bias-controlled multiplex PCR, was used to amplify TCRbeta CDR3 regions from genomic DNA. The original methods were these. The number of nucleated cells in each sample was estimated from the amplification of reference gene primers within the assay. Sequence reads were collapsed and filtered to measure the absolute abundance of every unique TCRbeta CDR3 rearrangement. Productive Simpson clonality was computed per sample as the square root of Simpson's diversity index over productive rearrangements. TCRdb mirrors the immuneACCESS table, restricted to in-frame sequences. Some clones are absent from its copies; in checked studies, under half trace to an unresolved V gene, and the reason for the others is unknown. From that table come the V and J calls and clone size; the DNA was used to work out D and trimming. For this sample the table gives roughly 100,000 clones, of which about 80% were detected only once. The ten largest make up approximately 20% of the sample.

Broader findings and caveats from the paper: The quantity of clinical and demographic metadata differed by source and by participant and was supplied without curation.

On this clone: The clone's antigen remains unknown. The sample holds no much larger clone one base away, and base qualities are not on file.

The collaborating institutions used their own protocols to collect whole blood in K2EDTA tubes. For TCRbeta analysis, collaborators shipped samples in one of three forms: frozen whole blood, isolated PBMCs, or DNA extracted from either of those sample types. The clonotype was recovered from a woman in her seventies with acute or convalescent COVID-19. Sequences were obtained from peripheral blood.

The sequence in DNA is TGTGCCAGCAGCTTTCGTCCCGGGGAGCTGTTTTTT. It codes for CASSFRPGELFF. The rearrangement combines TRBV5-4 with TRBJ2-2, with an unclear D gene assignment. The CDR3, cysteine through phenylalanine, is 12 amino acids long. Here the CDR3 DNA is all that survives: 36 bases in frame from base 1. V is clipped by 2 bases and J by 6 bases, and the sequence between their germline boundaries is 5 bases long. The germline V gene (reference sequence) supplies CDR1 SGHNT and CDR2 YYREEE.